This entry features one T cell receptor (beta chain) sequence. The data originate from a study of blood T cell repertoires in COVID-19. Study information: In each case, the material was cDNA or gDNA derived from T cells, B-cell-depleted T cells, or PBMCs.

V gave up 6 bases and J gave up 6 bases; unmatched junction bases: 12. The germline gives CDR1 SGHTA, CDR2 FQGNSA. The CDR3 is made up of 17 amino acids. Original methodology: Amplification of reference gene primers provided the estimated nucleated cell counts. The method was immunoSEQ multiplex PCR; TCRdb's version includes in-frame clones alone and lacks a portion of them. The DNA was the basis for D and trimming; V, J and clone size are from that table. The repertoire holds a few hundred thousand clones, with 84% as singletons. All enrollees were about 18 to 90 years old and from approximately 25 US areas.

The sequencing sample was made of PBMCs or T cells enriched from blood (not recorded which). The receptor's source is a man aged 50 or older who had recovered from COVID-19. J is TRBJ2-1 and V is TRBV7-2; TRBD2 matches at 12 bases. The CDR3 coding sequence is TGTGCCAGCAGTCTAGTCCGACTAGCGGGAGAAGTCAATGAGCAGTTCTTC. Translated, it gives CASSLVRLAGEVNEQFF.